This TCR beta chain was documented in a study of OX40 agonist ivuxolimab in advanced cancers. The wider study: Intravenous ivuxolimab was administered to patients every 2 weeks at 0.01 to 10 mg/kg.

Sequenced by immunoSEQ multiplex PCR; TCRdb stores in-frame clones only, minus some. The data show about 78,000 clones, roughly 80% seen once. This CDR3 has 18 amino acids. J lost 5 bases, V lost 5 bases, and 8 bases had no gene match. The germline V gene encodes CDR1 PRHDT and CDR2 FYEKMQ (reference sequence). The chain has TRBV13 and TRBJ2-2; TRBD2 aligns across 16 bases. The source is an adult with an advanced solid tumor such as melanoma, head and neck, liver or kidney cancer. The sequences come from CD4+ or CD8+ T cells sorted from blood, collected in a trial of the OX40 agonist ivuxolimab. The CDR3 DNA reads TGTGCCAGCAGCCCCGAGGGACTAGCGGGGGGGCGAACCGGGGAGCTGTTTTTT. Residues: CASSPEGLAGGRTGELFF. Based on the CDR3 plus reference TRBV13 and TRBJ2-2, the full variable domain is AAGVIQSPRHLIKEKRETATLKCYPIPRHDTVYWYQQGPGQDPQFLISFYEKMQSDKGSIPDRFSAQQFSDYHSELNMSSLELGDSALYFCASSPEGLAGGRTGELFFGEGSRLTVL.